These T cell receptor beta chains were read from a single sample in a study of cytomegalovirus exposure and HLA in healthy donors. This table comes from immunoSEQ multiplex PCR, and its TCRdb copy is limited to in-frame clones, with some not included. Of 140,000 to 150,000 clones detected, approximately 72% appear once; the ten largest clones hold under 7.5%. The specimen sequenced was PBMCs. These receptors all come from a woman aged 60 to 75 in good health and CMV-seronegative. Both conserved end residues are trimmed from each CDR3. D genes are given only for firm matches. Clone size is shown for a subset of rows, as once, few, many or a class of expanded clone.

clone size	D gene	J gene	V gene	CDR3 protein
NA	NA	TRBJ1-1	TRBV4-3	ASSQPNEGTEAF
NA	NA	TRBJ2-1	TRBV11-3	ASSLVGGSAYNEQF
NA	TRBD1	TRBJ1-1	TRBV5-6	ASSASKRGRGNTEAF
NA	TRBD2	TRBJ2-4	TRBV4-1	ASSLGLAGGPAKNIQY
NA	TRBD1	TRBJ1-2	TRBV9	ASSVGQGYNYGYT
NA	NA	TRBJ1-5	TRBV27	ASRPGVDQPQH
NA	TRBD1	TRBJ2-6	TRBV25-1	ASSDRDRGPSGANVLT
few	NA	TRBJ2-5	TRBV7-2	ASSNRYRVTETQY
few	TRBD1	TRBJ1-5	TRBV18	ASSPSGQGDQPQH
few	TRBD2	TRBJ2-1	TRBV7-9	SSSLGGLAGGNEQF
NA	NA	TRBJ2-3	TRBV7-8	ASSWPSWGGPTTDTQY
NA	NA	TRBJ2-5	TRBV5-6	ASSWGAGGKHQETQY
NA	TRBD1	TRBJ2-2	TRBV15	ATSRVPGQGAGRTGELF
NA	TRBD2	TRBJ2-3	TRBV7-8	ASSFRTSGWGRDTQY
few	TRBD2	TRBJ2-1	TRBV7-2	ASSLSGGSNNEQF
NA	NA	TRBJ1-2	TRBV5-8	ASSLGDYYGYT
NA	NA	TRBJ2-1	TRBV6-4	ASSDSGARNEQF
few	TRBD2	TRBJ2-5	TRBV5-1	ASSPGPLAGLETQY
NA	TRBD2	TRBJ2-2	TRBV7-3	ASSLTLAGGTGELF
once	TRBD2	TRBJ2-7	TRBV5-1	ASSSLLAASEQY
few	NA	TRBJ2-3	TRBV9	ASSQGVGGPSTDTQY
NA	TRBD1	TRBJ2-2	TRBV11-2	ASSETGFATGELF
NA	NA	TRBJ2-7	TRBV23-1	ASKGTSPSGYEQY
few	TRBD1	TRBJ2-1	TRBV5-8	ASSHVTGQGYNEQF
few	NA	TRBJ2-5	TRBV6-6	ASSYWQGGETQY
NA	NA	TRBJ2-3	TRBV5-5	ASSLEGFPDTQY
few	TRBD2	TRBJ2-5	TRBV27	ASSFSGGWGETQY
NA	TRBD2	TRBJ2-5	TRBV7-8	ASRIPSLAGGETQY
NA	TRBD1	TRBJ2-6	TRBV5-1	ASSLGLQGASSGANVLT
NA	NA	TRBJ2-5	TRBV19	ASSIGRGRETQY
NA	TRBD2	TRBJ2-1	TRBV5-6	ASSLIILAGYNEQF
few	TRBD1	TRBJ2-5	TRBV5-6	ASSLGQGTKTQY
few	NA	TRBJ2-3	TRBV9	ASSVANGTLSSTDTQY
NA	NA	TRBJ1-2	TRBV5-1	ASSLAAGGGGGYT
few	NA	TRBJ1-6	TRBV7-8	ASSLDRANNSPLH
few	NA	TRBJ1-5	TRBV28	ASSLRGYVGQPQH
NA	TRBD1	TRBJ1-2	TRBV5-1	ASSFLTGGGYGYT